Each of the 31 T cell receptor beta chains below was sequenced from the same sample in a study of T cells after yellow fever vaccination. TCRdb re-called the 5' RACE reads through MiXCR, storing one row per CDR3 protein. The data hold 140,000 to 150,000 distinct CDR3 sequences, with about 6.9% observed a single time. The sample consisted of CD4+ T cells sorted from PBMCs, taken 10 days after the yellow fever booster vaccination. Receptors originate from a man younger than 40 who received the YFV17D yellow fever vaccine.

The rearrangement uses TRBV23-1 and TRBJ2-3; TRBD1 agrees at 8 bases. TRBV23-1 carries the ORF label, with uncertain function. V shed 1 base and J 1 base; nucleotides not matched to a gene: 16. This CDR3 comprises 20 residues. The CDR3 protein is CASSQLLPGQGGECTDTQYF. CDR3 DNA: TGCGCCAGCAGTCAATTACTTCCCGGACAGGGTGGGGAATGCACAGATACGCAGTATTTT.

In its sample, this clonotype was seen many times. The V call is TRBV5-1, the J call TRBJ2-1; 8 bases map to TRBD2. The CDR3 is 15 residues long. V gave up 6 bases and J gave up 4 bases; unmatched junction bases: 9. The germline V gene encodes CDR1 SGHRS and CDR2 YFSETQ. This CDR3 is CASKSGSGEYNEQFF. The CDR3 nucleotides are TGCGCCAGCAAGTCGGGTAGCGGGGAGTACAATGAGCAGTTCTTC.

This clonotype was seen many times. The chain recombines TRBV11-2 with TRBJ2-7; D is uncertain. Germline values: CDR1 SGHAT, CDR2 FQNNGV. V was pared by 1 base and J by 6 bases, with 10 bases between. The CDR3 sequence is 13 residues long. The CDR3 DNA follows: TGTGCCAGCAGCTTAGCCGCACCCGGCGAGCAGTACTTC. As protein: CASSLAAPGEQYF.

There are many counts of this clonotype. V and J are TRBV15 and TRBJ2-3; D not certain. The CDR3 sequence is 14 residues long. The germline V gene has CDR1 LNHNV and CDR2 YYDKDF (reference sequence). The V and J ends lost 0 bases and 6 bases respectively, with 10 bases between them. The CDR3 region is CATSREALVDTQYF. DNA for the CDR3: TGTGCCACCAGCAGAGAAGCCCTAGTCGATACGCAGTATTTT.

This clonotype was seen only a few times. CDR3 sequence reads: CASSQRAGAETQYF. The CDR3 DNA reads as TGTGCCAGCAGCCAACGGGCAGGGGCAGAGACCCAGTACTTC. The chain has TRBV14 and TRBJ2-5, with D possibly being TRBD1 (6 bases). The CDR3 consists of 14 residues. Looked up from germline, CDR1 is SGHDN and CDR2 is FVKESK. V was pared by 2 bases and J by 4 bases, with 11 bases between.

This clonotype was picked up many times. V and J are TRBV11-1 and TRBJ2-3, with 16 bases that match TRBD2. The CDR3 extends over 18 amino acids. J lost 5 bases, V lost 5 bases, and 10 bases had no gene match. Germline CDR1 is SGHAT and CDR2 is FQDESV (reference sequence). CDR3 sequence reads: CASSRGTSGRAWGDTQYF. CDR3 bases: TGTGCCAGCAGCCGAGGGACTAGCGGGAGGGCCTGGGGAGATACGCAGTATTTT.

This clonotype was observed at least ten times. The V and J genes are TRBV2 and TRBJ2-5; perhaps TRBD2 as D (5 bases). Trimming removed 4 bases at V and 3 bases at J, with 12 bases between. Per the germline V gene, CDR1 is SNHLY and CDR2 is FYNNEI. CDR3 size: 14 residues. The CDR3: CASSANRDEETQYF. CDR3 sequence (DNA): TGTGCCAGCAGTGCAAACCGGGATGAAGAGACCCAGTACTTC. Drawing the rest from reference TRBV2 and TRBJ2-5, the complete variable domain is EPEVTQTPSHQVTQMGQEVILRCVPISNHLYFYWYRQILGQKVEFLVSFYNNEISEKSEIFDDQFSVERPDGSNFTLKIRSTKLEDSAMYFCASSANRDEETQYFGPGTRLLVL.

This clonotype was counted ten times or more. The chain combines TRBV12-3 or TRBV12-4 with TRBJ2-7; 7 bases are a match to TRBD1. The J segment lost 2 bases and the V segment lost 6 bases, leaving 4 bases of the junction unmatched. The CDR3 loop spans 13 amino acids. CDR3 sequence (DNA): TGTGCCAGCAGGCTCGACAGGGCCTACGAGCAGTACTTC. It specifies CASRLDRAYEQYF.

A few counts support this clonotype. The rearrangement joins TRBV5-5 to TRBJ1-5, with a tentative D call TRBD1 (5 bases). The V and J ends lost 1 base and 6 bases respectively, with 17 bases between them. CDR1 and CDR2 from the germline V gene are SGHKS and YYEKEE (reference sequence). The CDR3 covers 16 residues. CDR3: CASSLKGLPASQPQHF. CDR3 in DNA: TGTGCCAGCAGCTTGAAGGGACTACCGGCAAGTCAGCCCCAGCATTTT. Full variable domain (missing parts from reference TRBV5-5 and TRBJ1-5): DAGVTQSPTHLIKTRGQQVTLRCSPISGHKSVSWYQQVLGQGPQFIFQYYEKEERGRGNFPDRFSARQFPNYSSELNVNALLLGDSALYLCASSLKGLPASQPQHFGDGTRLSIL.

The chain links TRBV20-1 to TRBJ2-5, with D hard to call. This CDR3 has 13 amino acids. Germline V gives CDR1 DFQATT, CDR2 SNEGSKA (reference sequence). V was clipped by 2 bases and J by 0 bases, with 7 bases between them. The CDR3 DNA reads TGCAGTGCTAGACGCCGGGACCAAGAGACCCAGTACTTC. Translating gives CSARRRDQETQYF.

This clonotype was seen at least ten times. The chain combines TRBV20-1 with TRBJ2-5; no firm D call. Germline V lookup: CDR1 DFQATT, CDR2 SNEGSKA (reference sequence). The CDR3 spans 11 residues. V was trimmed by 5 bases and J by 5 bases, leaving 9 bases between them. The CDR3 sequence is CSARTVETQYF. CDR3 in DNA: TGCAGTGCTCGTACCGTGGAGACCCAGTACTTC.

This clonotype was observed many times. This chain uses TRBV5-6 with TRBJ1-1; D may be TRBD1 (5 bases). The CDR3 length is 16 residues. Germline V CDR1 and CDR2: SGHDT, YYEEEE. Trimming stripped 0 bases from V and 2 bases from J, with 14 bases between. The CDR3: CASSLDPGPSNTEAFF. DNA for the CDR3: TGTGCCAGCAGCTTGGACCCGGGGCCCTCCAACACTGAAGCTTTCTTT.

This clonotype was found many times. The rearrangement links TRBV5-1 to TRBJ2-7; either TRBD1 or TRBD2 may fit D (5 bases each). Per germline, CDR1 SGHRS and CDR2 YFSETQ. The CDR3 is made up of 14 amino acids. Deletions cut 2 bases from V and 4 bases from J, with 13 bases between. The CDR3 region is CASSLATDYYEQYF. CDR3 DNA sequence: TGCGCCAGCAGCTTAGCGACAGACTATTACGAGCAGTACTTC. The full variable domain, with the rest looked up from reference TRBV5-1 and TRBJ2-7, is KAGVTQTPRYLIKTRGQQVTLSCSPISGHRSVSWYQQTPGQGLQFLFEYFSETQRNKGNFPGRFSGRQFSNSRSEMNVSTLELGDSALYLCASSLATDYYEQYFGPGTRLTVT.

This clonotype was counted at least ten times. Here the CDR3 DNA reads TGTGCCAGCAGCGTCGGGACAGCTCTCTCCTACGAGCAGTACTTC. As protein: CASSVGTALSYEQYF. V and J are TRBV7-3 and TRBJ2-7; 7 nucleotides line up with TRBD1. The V gene's germline CDR1 is SGHTA and CDR2 FQGTGA. The V segment lost 5 bases and the J segment 0 bases; nucleotides outside the gene matches: 7. This CDR3 contains 15 residues.

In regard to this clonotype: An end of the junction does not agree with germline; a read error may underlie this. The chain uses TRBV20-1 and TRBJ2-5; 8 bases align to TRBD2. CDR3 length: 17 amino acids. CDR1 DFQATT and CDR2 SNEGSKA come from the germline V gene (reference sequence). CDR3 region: CSARDLGASGHQETQNF. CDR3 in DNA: TGCAGTGCTAGAGATCTTGGGGCTAGCGGGCACCAAGAGACCCAGAACTTC.

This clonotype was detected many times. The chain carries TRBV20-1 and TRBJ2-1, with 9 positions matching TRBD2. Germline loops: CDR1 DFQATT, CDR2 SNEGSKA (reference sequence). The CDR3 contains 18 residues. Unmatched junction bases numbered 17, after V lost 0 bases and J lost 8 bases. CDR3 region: CSARDRSASLAGRYEQFF. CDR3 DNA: TGCAGTGCTAGAGATAGATCGGCGTCTCTAGCGGGAAGGTATGAGCAGTTCTTC.

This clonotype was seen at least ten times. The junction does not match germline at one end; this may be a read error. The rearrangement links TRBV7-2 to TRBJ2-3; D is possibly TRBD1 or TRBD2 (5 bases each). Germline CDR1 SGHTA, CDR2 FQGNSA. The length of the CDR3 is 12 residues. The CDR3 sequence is CASSVQGPPSFF. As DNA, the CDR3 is TGTGCCAGCAGCGTGCAGGGACCCCCTTCATTTTTT.

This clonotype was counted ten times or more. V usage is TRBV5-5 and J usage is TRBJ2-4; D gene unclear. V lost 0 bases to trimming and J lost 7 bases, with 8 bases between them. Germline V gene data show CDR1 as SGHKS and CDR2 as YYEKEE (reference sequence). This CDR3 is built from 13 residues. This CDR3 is CASSLEPGNIQYF. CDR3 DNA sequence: TGTGCCAGCAGCTTGGAACCTGGGAACATTCAGTACTTC.

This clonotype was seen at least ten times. CDR3 sequence reads: CASSSGRGYNEQFF. DNA for the CDR3: TGTGCCAGCAGTAGCGGGAGGGGATACAATGAGCAGTTCTTC. The V call is TRBV2, the J call TRBJ2-1; 10 bases agree with TRBD2. In germline, CDR1 is SNHLY, CDR2 FYNNEI. The CDR3 covers 14 residues. The junction had 2 bases not matched to a gene; V was cut back by 5 bases and J by 4 bases.

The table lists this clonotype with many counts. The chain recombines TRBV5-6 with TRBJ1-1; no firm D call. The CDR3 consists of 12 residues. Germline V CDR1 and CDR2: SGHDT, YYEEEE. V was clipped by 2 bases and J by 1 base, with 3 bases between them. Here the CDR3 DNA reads TGTGCCAGCAGCTTTTGGAACACTGAAGCTTTCTTT. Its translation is CASSFWNTEAFF.

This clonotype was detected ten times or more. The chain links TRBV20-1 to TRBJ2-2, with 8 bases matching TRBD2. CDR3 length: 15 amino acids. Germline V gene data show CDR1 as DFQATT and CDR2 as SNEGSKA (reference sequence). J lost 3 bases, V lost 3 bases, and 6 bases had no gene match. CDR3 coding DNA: TGCAGTGCTAGGCCCGGGACTAGTGACACCGGGGAGCTGTTTTTT. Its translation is CSARPGTSDTGELFF.

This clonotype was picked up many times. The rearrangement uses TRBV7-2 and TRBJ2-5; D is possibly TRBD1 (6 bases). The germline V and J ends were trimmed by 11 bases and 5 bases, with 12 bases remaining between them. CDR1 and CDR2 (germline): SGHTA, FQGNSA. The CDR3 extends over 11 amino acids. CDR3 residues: CASTRGETQYF. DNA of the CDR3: TGTGCCTCTACAAGGGGGGAGACCCAGTACTTC.

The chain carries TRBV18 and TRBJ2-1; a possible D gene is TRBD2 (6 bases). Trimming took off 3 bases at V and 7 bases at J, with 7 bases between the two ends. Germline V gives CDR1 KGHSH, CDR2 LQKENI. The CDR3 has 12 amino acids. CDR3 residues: CASSPEGNEQFF. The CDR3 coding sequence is TGTGCCAGCTCACCGGAGGGAAATGAGCAGTTCTTC.

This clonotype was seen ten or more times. The CDR3: CAISERGTFTDTQYF. In DNA form, the CDR3 reads TGTGCCATCAGTGAGAGAGGGACCTTCACAGATACGCAGTATTTT. The V gene is TRBV10-3, the J gene TRBJ2-3; either TRBD1 or TRBD2 may fit D (5 bases each). V was clipped by 2 bases and J by 2 bases, with 11 bases between them. CDR1 is ENHRY and CDR2 is SYGVKD in the germline V gene. CDR3 size: 15 residues.

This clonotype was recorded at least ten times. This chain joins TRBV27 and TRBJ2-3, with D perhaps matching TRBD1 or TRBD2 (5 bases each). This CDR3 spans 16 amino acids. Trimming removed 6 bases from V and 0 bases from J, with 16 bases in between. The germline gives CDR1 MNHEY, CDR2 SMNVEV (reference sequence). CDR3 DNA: TGTGCCAGCAGGAGGGGTACTCTATCTAGCACAGATACGCAGTATTTT. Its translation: CASRRGTLSSTDTQYF.

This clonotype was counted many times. CDR3 DNA sequence: TGCAGCGTCGCCGGACAGGTCGGACTCCTCGACTGGGAGTACTTC. This gives the protein CSVAGQVGLLDWEYF. The chain links TRBV29-1 to TRBJ2-7, with TRBD1 matching 7 bases. Germline assignment: CDR1 SQVTM and CDR2 ANQGSEA. CDR3 length equals 15 residues. V shed 6 bases and J 11 bases; nucleotides not matched to a gene: 22.

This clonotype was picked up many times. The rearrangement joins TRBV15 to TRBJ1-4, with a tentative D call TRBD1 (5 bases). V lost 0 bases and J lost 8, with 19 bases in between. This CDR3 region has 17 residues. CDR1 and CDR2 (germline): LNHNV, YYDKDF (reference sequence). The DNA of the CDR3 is TGTGCCACCAGCAGAGATGGGGACGTGGCTAGAGGAGAAAAACTGTTTTTT. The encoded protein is CATSRDGDVARGEKLFF.

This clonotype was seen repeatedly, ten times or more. This CDR3 is CASSLIGGEQFF. CDR3 DNA sequence: TGTGCCAGCAGCTTAATTGGGGGAGAGCAGTTCTTC. The chain carries TRBV7-2 and TRBJ2-1; TRBD1 or TRBD2 may be the D gene (5 bases each). This CDR3 has 12 residues. Germline-derived CDR1 and CDR2 are SGHTA and FQGNSA. Trimming cost V 2 bases and J 10 bases, with 9 bases left between them.

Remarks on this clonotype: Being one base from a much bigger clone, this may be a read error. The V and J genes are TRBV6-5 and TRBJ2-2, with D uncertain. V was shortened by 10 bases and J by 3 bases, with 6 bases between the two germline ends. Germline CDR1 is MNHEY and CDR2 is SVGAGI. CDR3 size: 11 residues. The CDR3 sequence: CAIRHTGELFF. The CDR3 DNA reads TGTGCCATCAGACACACCGGGGAGCTGTTTTTT.

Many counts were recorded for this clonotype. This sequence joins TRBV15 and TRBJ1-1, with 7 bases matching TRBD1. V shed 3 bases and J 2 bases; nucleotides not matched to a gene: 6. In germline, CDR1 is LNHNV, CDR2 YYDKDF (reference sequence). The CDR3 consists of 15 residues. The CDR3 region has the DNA TGTGCCACCAGCAGGACTGGACAGGCCAACACTGAAGCTTTCTTT. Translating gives CATSRTGQANTEAFF.

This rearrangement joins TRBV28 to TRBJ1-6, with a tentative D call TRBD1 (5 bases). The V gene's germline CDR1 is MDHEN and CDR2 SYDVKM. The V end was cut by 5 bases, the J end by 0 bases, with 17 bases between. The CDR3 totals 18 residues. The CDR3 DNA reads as TGTGCCAGCAGTCCCACCGGGACCCACAGCTCCTATAATTCACCCCTCCACTTT. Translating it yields CASSPTGTHSSYNSPLHF.